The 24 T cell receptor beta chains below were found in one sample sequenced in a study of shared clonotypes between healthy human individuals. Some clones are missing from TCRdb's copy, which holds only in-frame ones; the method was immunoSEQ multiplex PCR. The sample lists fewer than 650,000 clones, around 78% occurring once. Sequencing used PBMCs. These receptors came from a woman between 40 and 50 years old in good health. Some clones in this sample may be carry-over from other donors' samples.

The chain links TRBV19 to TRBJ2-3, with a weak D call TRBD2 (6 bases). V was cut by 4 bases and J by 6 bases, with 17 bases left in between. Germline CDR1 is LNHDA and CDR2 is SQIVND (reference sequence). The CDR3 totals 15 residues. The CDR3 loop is CASSTSGYGLDTQYF. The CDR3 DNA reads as TGTGCCAGTAGTACCAGCGGGTATGGTTTGGATACGCAGTATTTT.

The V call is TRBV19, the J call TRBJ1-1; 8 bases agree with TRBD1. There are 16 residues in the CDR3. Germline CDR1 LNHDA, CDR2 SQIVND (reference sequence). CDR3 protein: CASRNQGAGSYTEAFF. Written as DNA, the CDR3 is TGTGCGAGCCGGAACCAGGGGGCAGGGTCGTACACTGAAGCTTTCTTT.

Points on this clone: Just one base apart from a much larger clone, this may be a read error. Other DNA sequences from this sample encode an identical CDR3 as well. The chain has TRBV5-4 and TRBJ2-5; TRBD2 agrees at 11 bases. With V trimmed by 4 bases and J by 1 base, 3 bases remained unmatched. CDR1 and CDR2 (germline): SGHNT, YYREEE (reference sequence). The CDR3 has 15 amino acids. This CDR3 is CASSPGTSGQETQYF. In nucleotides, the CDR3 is TGTGCCAGCAGCCCCGGGACTAGCGGCCAAGAGACCCAGTACTTC.

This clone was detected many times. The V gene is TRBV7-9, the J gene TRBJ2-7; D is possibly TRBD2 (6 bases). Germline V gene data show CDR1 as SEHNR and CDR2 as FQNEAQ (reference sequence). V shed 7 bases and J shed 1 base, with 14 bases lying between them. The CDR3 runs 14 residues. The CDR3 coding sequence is TGTGCCAGCACCACTGGGGGGAAATCCTACGAGCAGTACTTC. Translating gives CASTTGGKSYEQYF.

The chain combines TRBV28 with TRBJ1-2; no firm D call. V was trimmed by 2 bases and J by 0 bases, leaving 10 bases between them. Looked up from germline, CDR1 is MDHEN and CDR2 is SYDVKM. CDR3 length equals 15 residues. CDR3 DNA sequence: TGTGCCAGCAGTTTAGGAGGGAGAGCTAACTATGGCTACACCTTC. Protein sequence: CASSLGGRANYGYTF.

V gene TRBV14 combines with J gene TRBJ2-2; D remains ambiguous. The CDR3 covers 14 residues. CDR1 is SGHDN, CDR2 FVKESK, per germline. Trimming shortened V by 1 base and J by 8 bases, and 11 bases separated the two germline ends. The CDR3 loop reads CASSQGVLTGELFF. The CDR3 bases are TGTGCCAGCAGCCAAGGGGTGTTGACTGGGGAGCTGTTTTTT.

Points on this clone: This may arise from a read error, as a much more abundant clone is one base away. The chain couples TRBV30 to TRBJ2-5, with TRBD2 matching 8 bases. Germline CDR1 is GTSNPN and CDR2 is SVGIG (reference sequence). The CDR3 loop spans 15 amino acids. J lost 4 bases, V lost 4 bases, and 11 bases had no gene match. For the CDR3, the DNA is TGTGCCTGGAAGGGGGGACTAGGTTTGGGAGAGACCCAGTACTTC. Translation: CAWKGGLGLGETQYF.

Here the CDR3 DNA reads TGTGCCAGCTCACCAAGTGTAGCGGGAGCAATCCACGAGCAGTACTTC. Its protein product is CASSPSVAGAIHEQYF. The rearrangement links TRBV18 to TRBJ2-7, with 9 bases identical to TRBD2. Per the germline V gene, CDR1 is KGHSH and CDR2 is LQKENI. The CDR3 consists of 16 residues. V trimming: 2 bases; J trimming: 5 bases; junction bases outside the gene matches: 10.

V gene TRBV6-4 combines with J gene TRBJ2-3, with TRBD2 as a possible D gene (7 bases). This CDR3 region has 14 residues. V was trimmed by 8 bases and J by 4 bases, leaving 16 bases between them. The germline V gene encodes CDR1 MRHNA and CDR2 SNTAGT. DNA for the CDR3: TGTGCCAGCTCCTGGGGGGGGGCGGCAGATACGCAGTATTTT. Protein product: CASSWGGAADTQYF.

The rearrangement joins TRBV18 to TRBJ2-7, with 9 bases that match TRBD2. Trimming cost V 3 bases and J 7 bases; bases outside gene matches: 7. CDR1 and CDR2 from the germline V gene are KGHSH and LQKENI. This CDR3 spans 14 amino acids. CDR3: CASSPAGGPGEQYF. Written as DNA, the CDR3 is TGTGCCAGCTCACCGGCGGGAGGGCCGGGTGAGCAGTACTTC. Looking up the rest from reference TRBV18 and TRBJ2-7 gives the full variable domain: NAGVMQNPRHLVRRRGQEARLRCSPMKGHSHVYWYRQLPEEGLKFMVYLQKENIIDESGMPKERFSAEFPKEGPSILRIQQVVRGDSAAYFCASSPAGGPGEQYFGPGTRLTVT.

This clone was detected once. The CDR3 bases are TGTGCCAGCAGTTTGCGATCCGCGAGGGATGAGCAGTTCTTC. Its translation: CASSLRSARDEQFF. The gene calls are TRBV2 and TRBJ2-1; D might be TRBD2 (5 bases). The V and J ends lost 5 bases and 8 bases respectively, with 16 bases between them. The CDR3 consists of 14 residues. Germline V gene lookup returns CDR1 SNHLY and CDR2 FYNNEI. Drawing the rest from reference TRBV2 and TRBJ2-1, the complete variable domain is EPEVTQTPSHQVTQMGQEVILRCVPISNHLYFYWYRQILGQKVEFLVSFYNNEISEKSEIFDDQFSVERPDGSNFTLKIRSTKLEDSAMYFCASSLRSARDEQFFGPGTRLTVL.

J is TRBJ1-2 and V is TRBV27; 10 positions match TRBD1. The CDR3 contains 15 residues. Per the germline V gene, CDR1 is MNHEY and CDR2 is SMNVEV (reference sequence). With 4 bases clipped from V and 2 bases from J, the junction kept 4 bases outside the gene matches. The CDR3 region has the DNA TGTGCCAGCAGTTCTCGGACAGGGGGAAACTATGGCTACACCTTC. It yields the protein CASSSRTGGNYGYTF.

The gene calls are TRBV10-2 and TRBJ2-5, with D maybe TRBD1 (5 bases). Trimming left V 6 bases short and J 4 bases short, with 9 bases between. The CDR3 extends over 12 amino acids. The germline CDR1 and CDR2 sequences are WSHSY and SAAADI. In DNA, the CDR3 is TGCGCCAGCAGAACAGGTTTAGAGACCCAGTACTTC. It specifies CASRTGLETQYF.

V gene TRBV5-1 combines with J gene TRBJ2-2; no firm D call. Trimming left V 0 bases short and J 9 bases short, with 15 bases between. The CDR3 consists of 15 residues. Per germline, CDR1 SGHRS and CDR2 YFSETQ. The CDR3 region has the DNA TGCGCCAGCAGCTTGGCCGAGCCGGGTAGCCGGGAGCTGTTTTTT. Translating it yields CASSLAEPGSRELFF.

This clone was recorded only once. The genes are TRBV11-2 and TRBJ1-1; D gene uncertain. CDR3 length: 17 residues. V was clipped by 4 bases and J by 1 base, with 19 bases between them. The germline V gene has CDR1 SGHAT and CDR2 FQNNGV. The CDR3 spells CASSSRSGSNPNTEAFF. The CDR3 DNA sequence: TGTGCCAGCAGCTCAAGGTCGGGGTCCAACCCGAACACTGAAGCTTTCTTT.

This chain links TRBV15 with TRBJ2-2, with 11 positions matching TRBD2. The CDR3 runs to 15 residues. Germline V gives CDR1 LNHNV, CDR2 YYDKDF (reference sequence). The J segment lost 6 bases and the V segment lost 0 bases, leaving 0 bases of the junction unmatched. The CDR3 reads CATSRELAGAGELFF. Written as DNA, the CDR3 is TGTGCCACCAGCAGAGAACTAGCGGGAGCCGGGGAGCTGTTTTTT.

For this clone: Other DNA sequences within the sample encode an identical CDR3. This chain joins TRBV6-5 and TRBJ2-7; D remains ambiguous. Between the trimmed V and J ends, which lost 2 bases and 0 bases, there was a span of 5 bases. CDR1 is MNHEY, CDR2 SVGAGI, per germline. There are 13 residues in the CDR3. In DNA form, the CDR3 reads TGTGCCAGCAGTTACGGTTTCTCCTACGAGCAGTACTTC. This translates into CASSYGFSYEQYF.

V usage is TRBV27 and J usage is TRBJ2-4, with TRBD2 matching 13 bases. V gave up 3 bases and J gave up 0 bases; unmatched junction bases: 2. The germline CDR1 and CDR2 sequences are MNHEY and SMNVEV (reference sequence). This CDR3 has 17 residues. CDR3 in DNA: TGTGCCAGCAGTTTCAGACTAGCGGGGGGAGCCAAAAACATTCAGTACTTC. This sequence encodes CASSFRLAGGAKNIQYF.

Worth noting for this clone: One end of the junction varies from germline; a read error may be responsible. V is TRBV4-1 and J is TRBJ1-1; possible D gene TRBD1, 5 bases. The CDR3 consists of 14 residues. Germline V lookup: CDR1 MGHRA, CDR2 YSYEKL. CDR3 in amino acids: CASSQDSALGRRVF. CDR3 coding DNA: TGCGCCAGCAGCCAAGATTCTGCCTTGGGGCGTCGGGTCTTT.

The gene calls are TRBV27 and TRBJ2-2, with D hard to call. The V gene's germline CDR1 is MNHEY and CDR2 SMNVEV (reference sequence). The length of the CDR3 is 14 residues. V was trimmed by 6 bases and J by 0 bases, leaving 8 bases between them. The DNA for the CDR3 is TGTGCCAGCAGACCACAGACGAACACCGGGGAGCTGTTTTTT. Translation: CASRPQTNTGELFF.

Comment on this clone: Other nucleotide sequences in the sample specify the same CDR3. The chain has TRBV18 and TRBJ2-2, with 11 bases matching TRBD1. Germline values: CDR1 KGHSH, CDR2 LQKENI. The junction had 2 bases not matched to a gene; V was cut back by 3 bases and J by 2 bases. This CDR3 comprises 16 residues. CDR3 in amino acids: CASSPRTGGNTGELFF. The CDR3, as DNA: TGTGCCAGCTCACCTAGGACAGGGGGCAACACCGGGGAGCTGTTTTTT.

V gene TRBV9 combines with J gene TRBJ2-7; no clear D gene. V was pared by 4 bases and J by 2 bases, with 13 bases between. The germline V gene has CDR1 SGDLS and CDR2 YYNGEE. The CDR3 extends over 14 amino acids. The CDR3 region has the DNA TGTGCCAGCAGCCCCGCCTATCTCGCCTACGAGCAGTACTTC. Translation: CASSPAYLAYEQYF. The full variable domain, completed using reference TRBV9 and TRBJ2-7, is DSGVTQTPKHLITATGQRVTLRCSPRSGDLSVYWYQQSLDQGLQFLIQYYNGEERAKGNILERFSAQQFPDLHSELNLSSLELGDSALYFCASSPAYLAYEQYFGPGTRLTVT.

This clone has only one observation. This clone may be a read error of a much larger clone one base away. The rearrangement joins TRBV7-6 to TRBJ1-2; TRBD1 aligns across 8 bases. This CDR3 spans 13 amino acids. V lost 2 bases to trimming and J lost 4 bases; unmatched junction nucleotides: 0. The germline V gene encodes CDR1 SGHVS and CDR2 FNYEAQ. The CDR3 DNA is TGTGCCAGCAGCTTACAGGGGGCCTATGGCTACACCTTC. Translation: CASSLQGAYGYTF.

CDR3 loop: CASSLSRDRGSPLHF. The CDR3 bases are TGTGCCAGCAGTTTATCCAGGGACAGGGGTTCACCCCTCCACTTT. The chain couples TRBV27 to TRBJ1-6, with 10 bases that match TRBD1. The germline V gene encodes CDR1 MNHEY and CDR2 SMNVEV (reference sequence). The CDR3 contains 15 residues. The trim removed 0 bases at V and 9 bases at J, leaving 2 bases unmatched.